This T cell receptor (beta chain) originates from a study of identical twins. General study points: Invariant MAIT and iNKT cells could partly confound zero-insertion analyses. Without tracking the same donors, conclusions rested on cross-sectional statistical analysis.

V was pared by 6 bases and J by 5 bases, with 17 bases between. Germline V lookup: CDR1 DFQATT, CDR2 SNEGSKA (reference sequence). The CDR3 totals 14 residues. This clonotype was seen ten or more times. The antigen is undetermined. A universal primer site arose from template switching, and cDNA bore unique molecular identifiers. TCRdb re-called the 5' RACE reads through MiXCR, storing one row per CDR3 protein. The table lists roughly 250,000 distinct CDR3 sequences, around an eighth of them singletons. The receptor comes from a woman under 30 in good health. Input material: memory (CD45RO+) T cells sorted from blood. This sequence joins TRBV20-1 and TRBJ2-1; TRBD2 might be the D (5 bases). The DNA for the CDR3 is TGCAGTGCGCGAGCCGGGCGACTAAACAATGAGCAGTTCTTC. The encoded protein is CSARAGRLNNEQFF.